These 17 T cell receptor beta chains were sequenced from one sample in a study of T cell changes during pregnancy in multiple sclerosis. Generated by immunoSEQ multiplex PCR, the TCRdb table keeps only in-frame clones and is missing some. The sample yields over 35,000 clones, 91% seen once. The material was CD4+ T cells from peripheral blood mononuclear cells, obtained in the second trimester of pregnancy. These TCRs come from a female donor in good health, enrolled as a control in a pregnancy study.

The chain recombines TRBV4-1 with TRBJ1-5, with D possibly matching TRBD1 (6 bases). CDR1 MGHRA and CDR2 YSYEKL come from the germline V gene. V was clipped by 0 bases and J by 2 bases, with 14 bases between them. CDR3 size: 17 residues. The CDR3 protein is CASSQEAGALGNQPQHF. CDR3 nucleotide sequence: TGCGCCAGCAGCCAAGAAGCGGGGGCGCTGGGCAATCAGCCCCAGCATTTT.

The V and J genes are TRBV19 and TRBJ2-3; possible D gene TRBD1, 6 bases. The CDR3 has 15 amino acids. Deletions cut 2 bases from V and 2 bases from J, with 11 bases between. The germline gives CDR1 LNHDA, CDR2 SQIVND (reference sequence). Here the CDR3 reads CASSISGTHTDTQYF. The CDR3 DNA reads TGTGCCAGTAGTATAAGTGGGACACACACAGATACGCAGTATTTT. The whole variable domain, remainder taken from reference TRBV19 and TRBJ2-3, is DGGITQSPKYLFRKEGQNVTLSCEQNLNHDAMYWYRQDPGQGLRLIYYSQIVNDFQKGDIAEGYSVSREKKESFPLTVTSAQKNPTAFYLCASSISGTHTDTQYFGPGTRLTVL.

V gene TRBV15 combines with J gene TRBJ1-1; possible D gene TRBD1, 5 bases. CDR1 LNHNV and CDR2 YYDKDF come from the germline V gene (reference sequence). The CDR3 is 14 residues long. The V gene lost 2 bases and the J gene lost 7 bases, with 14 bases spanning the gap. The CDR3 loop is CATSRPTRQFEAFF. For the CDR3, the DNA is TGTGCCACCAGCAGACCTACCAGACAGTTTGAAGCTTTCTTT.

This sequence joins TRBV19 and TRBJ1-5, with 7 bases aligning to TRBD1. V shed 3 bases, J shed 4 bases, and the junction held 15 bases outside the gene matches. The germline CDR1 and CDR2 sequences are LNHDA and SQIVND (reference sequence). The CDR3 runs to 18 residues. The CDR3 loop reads CASSIRKPGTANNQPQHF. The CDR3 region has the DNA TGTGCCAGTAGTATCCGGAAGCCCGGGACAGCAAATAATCAGCCCCAGCATTTT.

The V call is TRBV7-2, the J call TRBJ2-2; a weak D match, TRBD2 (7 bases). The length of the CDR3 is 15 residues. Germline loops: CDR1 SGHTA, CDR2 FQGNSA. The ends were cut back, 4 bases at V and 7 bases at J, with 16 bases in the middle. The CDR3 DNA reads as TGTGCCAGCAGCTCGACGGGGGCGGGAGTCGGGGAGCTGTTTTTT. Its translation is CASSSTGAGVGELFF.

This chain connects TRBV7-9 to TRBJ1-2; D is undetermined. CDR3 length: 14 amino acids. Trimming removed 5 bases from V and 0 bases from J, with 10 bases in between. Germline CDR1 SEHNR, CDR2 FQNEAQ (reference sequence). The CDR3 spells CASSPEIANYGYTF. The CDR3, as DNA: TGTGCCAGCAGCCCCGAAATAGCTAACTATGGCTACACCTTC.

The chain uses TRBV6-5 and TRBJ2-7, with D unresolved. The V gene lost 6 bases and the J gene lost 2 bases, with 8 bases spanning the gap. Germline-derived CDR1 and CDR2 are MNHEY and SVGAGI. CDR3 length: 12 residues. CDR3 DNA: TGTGCCAGCAGCAAAGAGACCTACGAGCAGTACTTC. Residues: CASSKETYEQYF.

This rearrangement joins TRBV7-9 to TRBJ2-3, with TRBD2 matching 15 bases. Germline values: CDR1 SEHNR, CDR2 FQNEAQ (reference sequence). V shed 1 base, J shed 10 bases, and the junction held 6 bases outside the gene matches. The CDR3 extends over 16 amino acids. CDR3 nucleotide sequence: TGTGCCAGCAGCTTAGTCGGACTAGCGGGAGGGCAGTCGCAGTATTTT. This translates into CASSLVGLAGGQSQYF.

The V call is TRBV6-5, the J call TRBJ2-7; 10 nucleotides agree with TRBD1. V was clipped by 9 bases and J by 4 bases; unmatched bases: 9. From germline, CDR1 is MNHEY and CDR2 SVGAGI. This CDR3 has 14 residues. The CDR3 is CASGPGTGVYEQYF. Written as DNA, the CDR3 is TGTGCCAGTGGCCCCGGGACAGGGGTTTACGAGCAGTACTTC.

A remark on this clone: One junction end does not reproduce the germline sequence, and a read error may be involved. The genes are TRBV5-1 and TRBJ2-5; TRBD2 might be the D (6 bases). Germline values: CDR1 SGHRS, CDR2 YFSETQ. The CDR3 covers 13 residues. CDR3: CASSGSGQGTQYF. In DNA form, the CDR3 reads TGCGCCAGCAGCGGTAGCGGACAAGGGACCCAGTACTTC.

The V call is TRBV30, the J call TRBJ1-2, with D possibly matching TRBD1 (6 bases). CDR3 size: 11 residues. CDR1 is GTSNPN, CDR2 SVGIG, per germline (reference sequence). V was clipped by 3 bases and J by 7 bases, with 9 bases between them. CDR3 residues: CAWSPGVGYTF. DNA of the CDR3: TGTGCCTGGAGCCCAGGGGTTGGCTACACCTTC.

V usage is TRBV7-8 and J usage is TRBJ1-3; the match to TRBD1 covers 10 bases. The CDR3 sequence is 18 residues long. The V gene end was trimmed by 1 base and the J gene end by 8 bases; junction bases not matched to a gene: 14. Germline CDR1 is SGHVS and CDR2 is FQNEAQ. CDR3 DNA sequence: TGTGCCAGCAGCTTAGATTCGTGGGACAGGGGTTCGTCAGACACCATATATTTT. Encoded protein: CASSLDSWDRGSSDTIYF. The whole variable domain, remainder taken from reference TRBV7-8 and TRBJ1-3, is GAGVSQSPRYKVAKRGQDVALRCDPISGHVSLFWYQQALGQGPEFLTYFQNEAQLDKSGLPSDRFFAERPEGSVSTLKIQRTQQEDSAVYLCASSLDSWDRGSSDTIYFGEGSWLTVV.

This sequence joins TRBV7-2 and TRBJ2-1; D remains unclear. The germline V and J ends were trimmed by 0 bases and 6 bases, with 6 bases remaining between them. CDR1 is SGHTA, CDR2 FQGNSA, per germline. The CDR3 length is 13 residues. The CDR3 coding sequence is TGTGCCAGCAGCTTAGCAGCACTCAATGAGCAGTTCTTC. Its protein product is CASSLAALNEQFF.

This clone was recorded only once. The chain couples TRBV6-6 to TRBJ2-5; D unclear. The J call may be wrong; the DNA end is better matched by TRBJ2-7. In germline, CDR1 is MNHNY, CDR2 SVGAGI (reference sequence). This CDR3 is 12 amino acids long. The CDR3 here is CASSQNGHEQYF. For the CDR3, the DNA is TGTGCCAGCAGCCAAAACGGACACGAGCAGTACTTC.

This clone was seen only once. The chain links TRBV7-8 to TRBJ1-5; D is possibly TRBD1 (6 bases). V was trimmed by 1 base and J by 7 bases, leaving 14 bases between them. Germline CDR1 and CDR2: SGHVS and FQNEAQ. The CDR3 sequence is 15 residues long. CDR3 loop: CASSLEGRGGQPQHF. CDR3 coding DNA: TGTGCCAGCAGCTTAGAGGGCAGGGGCGGCCAGCCCCAGCATTTT. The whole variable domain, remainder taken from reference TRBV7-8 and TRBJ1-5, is GAGVSQSPRYKVAKRGQDVALRCDPISGHVSLFWYQQALGQGPEFLTYFQNEAQLDKSGLPSDRFFAERPEGSVSTLKIQRTQQEDSAVYLCASSLEGRGGQPQHFGDGTRLSIL.

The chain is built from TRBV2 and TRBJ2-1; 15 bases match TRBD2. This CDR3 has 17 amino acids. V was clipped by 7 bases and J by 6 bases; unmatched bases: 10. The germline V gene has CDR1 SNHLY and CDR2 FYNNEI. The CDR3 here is CASTPGLAGGMSNEQFF. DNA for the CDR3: TGTGCCAGCACTCCAGGACTAGCGGGAGGGATGAGCAATGAGCAGTTCTTC.

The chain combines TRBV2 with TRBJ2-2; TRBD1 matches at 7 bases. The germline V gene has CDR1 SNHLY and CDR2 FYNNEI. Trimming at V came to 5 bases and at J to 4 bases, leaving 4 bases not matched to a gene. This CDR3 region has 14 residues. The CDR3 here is CASSSQGTTGELFF. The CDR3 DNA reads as TGTGCCAGCAGTTCACAGGGGACCACCGGGGAGCTGTTTTTT.